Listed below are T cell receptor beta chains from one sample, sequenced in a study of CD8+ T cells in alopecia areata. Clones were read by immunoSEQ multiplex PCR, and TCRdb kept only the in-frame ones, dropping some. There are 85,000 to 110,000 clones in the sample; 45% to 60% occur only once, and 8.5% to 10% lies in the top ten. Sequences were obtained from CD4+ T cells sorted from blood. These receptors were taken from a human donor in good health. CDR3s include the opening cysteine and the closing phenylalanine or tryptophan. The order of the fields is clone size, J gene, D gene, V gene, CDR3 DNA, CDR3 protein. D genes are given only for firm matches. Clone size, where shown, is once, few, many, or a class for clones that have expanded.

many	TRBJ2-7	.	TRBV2	TGTGCCAGCACCGACGGGGCAGCCCCCTACGAGCAGTACTTC	CASTDGAAPYEQYF
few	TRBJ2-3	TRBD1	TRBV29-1	TGCAGCGTCCCGACAGGGGGCCCCCGTGGGACGCAGTATTTT	CSVPTGGPRGTQYF
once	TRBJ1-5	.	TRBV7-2	TGTGCCAGCAGCTTAGCTTCGGGCAATCAGCCCCAGCATTTT	CASSLASGNQPQHF
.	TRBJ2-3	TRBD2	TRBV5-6	TGTGCCAGCAGCTTGGGAGCGGGGACAGATACGCAGTATTTT	CASSLGAGTDTQYF
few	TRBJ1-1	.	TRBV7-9	TGTGCCAGCAGCTTAAGCGATCGGGGGAACACTGAAGCTTTCTTT	CASSLSDRGNTEAFF
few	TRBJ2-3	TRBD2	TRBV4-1	TGCGCCAGCAGCCAAGTCCCCTATTCGACTAGCGGAACCACAGATACGCAGTATTTT	CASSQVPYSTSGTTDTQYF
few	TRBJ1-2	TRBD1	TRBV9	TGTGCCAGCAGCGTAAAAAGGACAGGGGATTTCTATGGCTACACCTTC	CASSVKRTGDFYGYTF
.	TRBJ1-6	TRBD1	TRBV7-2	TGTGCCAGCAGCCGATTCTCCGGGACAGGGGGTCGCTCACCCCTCCACTTT	CASSRFSGTGGRSPLHF
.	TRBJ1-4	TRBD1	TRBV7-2	TGTGCCAGCAGACCCCCGACAGGGGGTAATAATGAAAAACTGTTTTTT	CASRPPTGGNNEKLFF
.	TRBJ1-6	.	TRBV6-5	.	CASSTSAKRNSPLHF
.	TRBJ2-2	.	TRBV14	TGTGCCAGCAGCCAAGTTCCAGGGACCGGGGAGCTGTTTTTT	CASSQVPGTGELFF
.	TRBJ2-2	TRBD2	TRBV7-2	TGTGCCAGCAGCCCACAGGCGGCGGGGGGCGCCGGGGAGCTGTTTTTT	CASSPQAAGGAGELFF
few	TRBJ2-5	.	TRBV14	TGTGCCAGCAGCCAACGCCAAAGGGGGACCCAGTACTTC	CASSQRQRGTQYF
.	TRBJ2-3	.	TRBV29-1	TGCAGCGTTTTTAGGGGTAGTGGCACAGATACGCAGTATTTT	CSVFRGSGTDTQYF
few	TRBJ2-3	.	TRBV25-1	TGTGCCAGCAGTCGGGCGGGGCGCGCCACAGATACGCAGTATTTT	CASSRAGRATDTQYF
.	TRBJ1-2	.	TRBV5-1	TGCGCCAGCAGCTTGGAGGGGACTAACTATGGCTACACCTTC	CASSLEGTNYGYTF
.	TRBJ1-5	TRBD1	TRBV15	TGTGCCACCAGCATAGCCGGGACAGGGAGCCAGCCCCAGCATTTT	CATSIAGTGSQPQHF
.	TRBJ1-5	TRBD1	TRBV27	TGTGCCAGCAGTTTAAGGGTCCCGGGACAGGGGAATCAGCCCCAGCATTTT	CASSLRVPGQGNQPQHF
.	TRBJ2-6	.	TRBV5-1	TGCGCCAGCACCAAACACCGGGAGACAACTGGGGCCAACGTCCTGACTTTC	CASTKHRETTGANVLTF
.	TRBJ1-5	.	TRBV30	TGTGCCTGGAGTGAGGGCAGGCAAGGGAATCAGCCCCAGCATTTT	CAWSEGRQGNQPQHF
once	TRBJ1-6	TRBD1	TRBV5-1	TGCGCCAGCAGCTCGGGGACAGCCCTAAATTCACCCCTCCACTTT	CASSSGTALNSPLHF
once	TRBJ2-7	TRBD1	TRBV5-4	TGTGCCAGCAGCACTCCGGGACAGGGGCCCTACGAGCAGTACTTC	CASSTPGQGPYEQYF
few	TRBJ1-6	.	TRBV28	TGTGCCAGCAGTTTACAGGGCGGTCCACCCCTCCACTTT	CASSLQGGPPLHF
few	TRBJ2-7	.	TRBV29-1	TGCAGCCCCCTGCGTGGACAGTACGAGCAGTACTTC	CSPLRGQYEQYF
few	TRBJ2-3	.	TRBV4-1	TGCGCCAGCAGCCAAGGTGGGCTAGTGCTAGATACGCAGTATTTT	CASSQGGLVLDTQYF
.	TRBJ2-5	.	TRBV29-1	TGCAGCGTGAGACAGGGAGGGGAGACCCAGTACTTC	CSVRQGGETQYF
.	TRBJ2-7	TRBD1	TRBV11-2	TGTGCCAGCAGTCTTCAGCGTACGGACAGGGATCAGTACTTC	CASSLQRTDRDQYF